This is a list of T cell receptor beta chains from one sample in a study of regulatory T cells in long-lasting Graves disease. TCRdb recomputed calls from the multiplex PCR reads with MiXCR, one row per CDR3 protein. The sample records 350,000 to 450,000 distinct CDR3 sequences, 20% to 25% being singletons. The material sequenced was peripheral blood mononuclear cells (PBMCs), taken when the disease was refractory, from a patient treated with antithyroid drugs. Every receptor here comes from a female donor with Graves disease. Each CDR3 is given with its conserved first and last residue. The D gene is left open where the match is weak. Size values are once, few and many counts, or a class for expanded clones, and some rows have none.

TRBV5-1	.	.	TRBJ2-3	TGCGCCAGCAGCTTGGCGCTAGCCGGGGTTAAATTCAATACGCAGTATTTT	CASSLALAGVKFNTQYF
TRBV7-2	TRBD1	many	TRBJ2-7	TGTGCCAGCAGCTACAGGGGTTTCTCCTACGAGCAGTACTTC	CASSYRGFSYEQYF
TRBV12-3/TRBV12-4	.	many	TRBJ1-4	TGTGCCAGTAAACCGACAGGCCCGATTGAAAAACTGTTTTTT	CASKPTGPIEKLFF
TRBV20-1	TRBD1	.	TRBJ1-1	TGCAGTGCTAGAGATGTGAGGACAGGGCCCCTTGAGGGGACTGAAGCTTTCTTT	CSARDVRTGPLEGTEAFF
TRBV4-3	.	.	TRBJ2-5	TGCGCCAGCAGCCAAGACCAAGGGGAGACCCAGTACTTC	CASSQDQGETQYF
TRBV29-1	TRBD2	.	TRBJ2-5	TGCAGCGTTGTAGGGACTAGCGGGAGTGGAGAGACCCAGTACTTC	CSVVGTSGSGETQYF
TRBV20-1	TRBD2	.	TRBJ2-1	TGCAGTGCACCGAAGGCTCTAGCGGGAGCCTACAATGAGCAGTTCTTC	CSAPKALAGAYNEQFF
TRBV15	TRBD1	many	TRBJ2-6	TGTGCCACCAGCAGAGGGACAGGGGGCTCTGGGGCCAACGTCCTGACTTTC	CATSRGTGGSGANVLTF
TRBV3-1	.	many	TRBJ2-7	TGTGCCAGCAGCCCTGGGGTGGAGACAGACTCCTACGAGCAGTACTTC	CASSPGVETDSYEQYF
TRBV15	TRBD2	.	TRBJ2-5	TGTGCCACCAGCATTTCTTTAGCGGGAGTAGAGACCCAGTACTTC	CATSISLAGVETQYF
TRBV30	TRBD1	.	TRBJ1-4	TGTGCCTGGAGTGGCGGACAGGGGGCGAAAAAACTGTTTTTT	CAWSGGQGAKKLFF
TRBV12-3/TRBV12-4	.	.	TRBJ1-1	TGTGCCAGCAGGTTTTATCCAGGCCTGAACACTGAAGCTTTCTTT	CASRFYPGLNTEAFF
TRBV11-2	.	.	TRBJ2-7	TGTGCCAGCAGCTTCCCCCCCCCCCTCCCAGTGAGGGGATTTGCCTACGAGCAGTACTTC	CASSFPPPLPVRGFAYEQYF
TRBV6-1	TRBD1	few	TRBJ2-7	TGTGCCAGCAGTCCCAGGACAGGGGCACCCTCCTACGAGCAGTACTTC	CASSPRTGAPSYEQYF
TRBV7-9	.	many	TRBJ1-1	TGTGCCAGCAGCTTAAAATCGGCGGCTGAAGCTTTCTTT	CASSLKSAAEAFF
TRBV19	.	.	TRBJ2-5	TGTGCCAGTAGTATTTCAGGGGAAGAGACCCAGTACTTC	CASSISGEETQYF
TRBV27	.	many	TRBJ2-7	TGTGCCAGCAGTTTATCGTGGCAGCCTTTATACGAGCAGTACTTC	CASSLSWQPLYEQYF
TRBV12-3/TRBV12-4	TRBD2	.	TRBJ2-7	TGTGCCAGCAGAAGACACATAGCGGGAGACTACGAGCAGTACTTC	CASRRHIAGDYEQYF
TRBV10-3	TRBD2	many	TRBJ2-5	TGTGCCAGTAAGACTAGCGGGCAAGAGACCCAGTACTTC	CASKTSGQETQYF
TRBV29-1	TRBD1	few	TRBJ2-7	TGCAGCGTCGGAGGGACAGGGAGCTCCTACGAGCAGTACTTC	CSVGGTGSSYEQYF
TRBV7-2	.	.	TRBJ1-3	TGTGCCAGCAGCCTTTTGCCCGACCGGGACATAAGTAGAAACACCATATATTTT	CASSLLPDRDISRNTIYF
TRBV27	TRBD2	many	TRBJ2-5	TGTGCCAGCAGTCCCACCGCCTCGACTAGCGGGAGAGGGGAGACCCAGTACTTC	CASSPTASTSGRGETQYF
TRBV28	TRBD2	many	TRBJ2-7	TGTGCCAGCAGTACCCCTAGCGGGAGGGCCTTTTCCGAGCAGTACTTC	CASSTPSGRAFSEQYF
TRBV24-1	TRBD1	many	TRBJ2-7	TGTGCCACCGGGACAGGGAACGGCGAGCAGTACTTC	CATGTGNGEQYF
TRBV5-1	.	few	TRBJ1-6	TGCGCCAGCAGCTTGAGGCCAGGGGAGAATTCACCCCTCCACTTT	CASSLRPGENSPLHF
TRBV7-2	.	many	TRBJ2-2	TGTGCCAGCAGCTCCCAGGGACCCACCGGGGAGCTGTTTTTT	CASSSQGPTGELFF
TRBV30	.	.	TRBJ2-2	TGTGCCTGGAGTGTAACGGCCAGACCCGGGGAGCTGTTTTTT	CAWSVTARPGELFF